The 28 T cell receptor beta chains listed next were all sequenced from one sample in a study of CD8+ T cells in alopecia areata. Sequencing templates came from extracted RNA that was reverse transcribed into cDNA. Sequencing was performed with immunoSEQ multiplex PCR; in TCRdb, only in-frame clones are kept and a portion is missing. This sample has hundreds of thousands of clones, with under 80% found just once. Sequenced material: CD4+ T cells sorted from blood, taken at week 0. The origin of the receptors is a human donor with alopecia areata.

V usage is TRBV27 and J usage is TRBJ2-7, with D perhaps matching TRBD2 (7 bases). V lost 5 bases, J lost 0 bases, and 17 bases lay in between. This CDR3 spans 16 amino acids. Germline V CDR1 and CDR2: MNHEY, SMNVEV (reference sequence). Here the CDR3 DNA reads TGTGCCAGCAGTCGAGGGGGGGCACCGAGCTCCTACGAGCAGTACTTC. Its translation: CASSRGGAPSSYEQYF.

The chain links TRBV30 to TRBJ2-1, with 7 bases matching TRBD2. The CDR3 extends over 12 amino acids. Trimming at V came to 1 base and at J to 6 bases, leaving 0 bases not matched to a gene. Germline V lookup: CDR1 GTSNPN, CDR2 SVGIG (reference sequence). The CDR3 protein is CAWSGGGNEQFF. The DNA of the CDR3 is TGTGCCTGGAGTGGGGGGGGCAATGAGCAGTTCTTC.

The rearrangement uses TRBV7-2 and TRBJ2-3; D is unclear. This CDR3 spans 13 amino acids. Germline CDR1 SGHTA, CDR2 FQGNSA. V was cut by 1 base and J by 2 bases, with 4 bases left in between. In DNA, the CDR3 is TGTGCCAGCAGCTTAGACTACACAGATACGCAGTATTTT. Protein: CASSLDYTDTQYF.

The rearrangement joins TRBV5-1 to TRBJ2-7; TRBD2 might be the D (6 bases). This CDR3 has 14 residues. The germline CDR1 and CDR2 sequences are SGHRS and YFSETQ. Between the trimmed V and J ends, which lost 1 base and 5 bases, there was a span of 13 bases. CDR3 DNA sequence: TGCGCCAGCAGCTTGTATCCTAGCGCCGACGAGCAGTACTTC. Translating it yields CASSLYPSADEQYF.

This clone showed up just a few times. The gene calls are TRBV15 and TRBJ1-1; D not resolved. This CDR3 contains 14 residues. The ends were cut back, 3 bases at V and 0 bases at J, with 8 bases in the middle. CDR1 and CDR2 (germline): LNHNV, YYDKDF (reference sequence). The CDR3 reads CATSSGLMNTEAFF. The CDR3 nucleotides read TGTGCCACCAGCAGTGGACTGATGAACACTGAAGCTTTCTTT.

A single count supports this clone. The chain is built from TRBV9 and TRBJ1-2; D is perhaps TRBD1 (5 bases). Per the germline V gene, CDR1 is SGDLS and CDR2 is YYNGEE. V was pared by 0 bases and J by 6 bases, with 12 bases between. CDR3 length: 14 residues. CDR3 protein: CASSVDGRVDGYTF. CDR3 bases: TGTGCCAGCAGCGTAGACGGCAGGGTTGATGGCTACACCTTC. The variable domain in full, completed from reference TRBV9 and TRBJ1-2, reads DSGVTQTPKHLITATGQRVTLRCSPRSGDLSVYWYQQSLDQGLQFLIQYYNGEERAKGNILERFSAQQFPDLHSELNLSSLELGDSALYFCASSVDGRVDGYTFGSGTRLTVV.

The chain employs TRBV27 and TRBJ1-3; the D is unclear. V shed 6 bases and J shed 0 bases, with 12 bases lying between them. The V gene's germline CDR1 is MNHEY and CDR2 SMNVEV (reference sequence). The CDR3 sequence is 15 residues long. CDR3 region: CASRALGNSGNTIYF. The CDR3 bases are TGTGCCAGCAGGGCCCTCGGGAACTCTGGAAACACCATATATTTT.

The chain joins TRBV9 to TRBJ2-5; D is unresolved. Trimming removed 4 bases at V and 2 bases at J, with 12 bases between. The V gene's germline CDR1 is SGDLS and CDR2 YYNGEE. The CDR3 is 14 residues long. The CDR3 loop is CASSPRAGQETQYF. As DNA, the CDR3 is TGTGCCAGCAGCCCCCGTGCAGGACAAGAGACCCAGTACTTC.

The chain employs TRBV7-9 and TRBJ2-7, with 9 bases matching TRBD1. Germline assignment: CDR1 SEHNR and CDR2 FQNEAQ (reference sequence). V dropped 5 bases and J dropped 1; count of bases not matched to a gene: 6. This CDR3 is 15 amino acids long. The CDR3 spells CASSPWTGDSYEQYF. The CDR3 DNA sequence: TGTGCCAGCAGCCCCTGGACAGGGGATTCCTACGAGCAGTACTTC.

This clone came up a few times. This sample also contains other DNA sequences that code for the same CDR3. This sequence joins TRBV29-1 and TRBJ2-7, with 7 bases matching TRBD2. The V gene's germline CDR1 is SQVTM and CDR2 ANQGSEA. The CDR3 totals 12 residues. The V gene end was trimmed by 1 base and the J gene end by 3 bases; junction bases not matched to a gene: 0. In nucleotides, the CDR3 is TGCAGCGTTGAAGGGGGGGGCTACGAGCAGTACTTC. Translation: CSVEGGGYEQYF.

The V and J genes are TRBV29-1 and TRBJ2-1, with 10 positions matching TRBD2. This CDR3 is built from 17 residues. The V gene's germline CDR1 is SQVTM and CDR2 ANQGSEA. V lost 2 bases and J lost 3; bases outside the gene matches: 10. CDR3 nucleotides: TGCAGCGTTGAATATCGCCTCCGGACTAGCGGCTACAATGAGCAGTTCTTC. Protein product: CSVEYRLRTSGYNEQFF.

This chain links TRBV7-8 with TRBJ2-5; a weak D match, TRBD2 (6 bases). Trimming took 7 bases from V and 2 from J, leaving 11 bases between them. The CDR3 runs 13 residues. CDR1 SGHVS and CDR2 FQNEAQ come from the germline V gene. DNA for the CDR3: TGTGCCAGCAACCGGGACTTACAAGAGACCCAGTACTTC. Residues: CASNRDLQETQYF.

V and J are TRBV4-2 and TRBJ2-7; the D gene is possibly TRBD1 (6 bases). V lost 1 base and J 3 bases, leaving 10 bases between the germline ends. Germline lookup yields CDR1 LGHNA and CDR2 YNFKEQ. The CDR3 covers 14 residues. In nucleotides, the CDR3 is TGTGCCAGCAGCCAAGCTCAGGGGATCTACGAGCAGTACTTC. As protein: CASSQAQGIYEQYF.

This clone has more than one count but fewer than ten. The CDR3 here is CSVFPRGGGTDTQYF. CDR3 nucleotides: TGCAGCGTTTTCCCACGCGGGGGGGGCACAGATACGCAGTATTTT. The gene calls are TRBV29-1 and TRBJ2-3, with 9 bases matching TRBD2. The CDR3 runs 15 residues. The germline CDR1 and CDR2 sequences are SQVTM and ANQGSEA. V was pared by 5 bases and J by 1 base, with 7 bases of the junction left unmatched.

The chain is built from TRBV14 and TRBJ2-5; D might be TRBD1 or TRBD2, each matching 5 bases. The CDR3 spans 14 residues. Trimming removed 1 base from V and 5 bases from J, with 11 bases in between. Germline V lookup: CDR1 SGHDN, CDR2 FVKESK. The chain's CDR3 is CASSQAGAKETQYF. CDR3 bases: TGTGCCAGCAGCCAAGCCGGGGCCAAGGAGACCCAGTACTTC.

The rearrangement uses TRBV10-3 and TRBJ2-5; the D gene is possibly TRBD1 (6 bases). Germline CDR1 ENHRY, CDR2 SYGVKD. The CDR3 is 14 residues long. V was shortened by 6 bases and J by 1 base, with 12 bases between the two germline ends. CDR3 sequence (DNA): TGTGCCATCAGAGGACAGTCAACCCAAGAGACCCAGTACTTC. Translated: CAIRGQSTQETQYF.

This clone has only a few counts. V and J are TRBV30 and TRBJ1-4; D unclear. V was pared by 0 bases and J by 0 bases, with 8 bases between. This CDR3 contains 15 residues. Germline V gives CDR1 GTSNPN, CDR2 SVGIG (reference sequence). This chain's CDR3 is CAWSVIGPTNEKLFF. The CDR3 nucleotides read TGTGCCTGGAGTGTGATAGGCCCAACTAATGAAAAACTGTTTTTT.

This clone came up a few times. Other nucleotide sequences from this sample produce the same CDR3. The CDR3 sequence: CASSRTVQETQYF. The CDR3 DNA reads as TGCGCCAGCAGCCGGACAGTTCAAGAGACCCAGTACTTC. The chain has TRBV5-1 and TRBJ2-5; maybe TRBD1 (6 bases). Germline values: CDR1 SGHRS, CDR2 YFSETQ. CDR3 length equals 13 residues. Deletions cut 4 bases from V and 2 bases from J, with 9 bases between. The whole variable domain, filled in from reference TRBV5-1 and TRBJ2-5, reads KAGVTQTPRYLIKTRGQQVTLSCSPISGHRSVSWYQQTPGQGLQFLFEYFSETQRNKGNFPGRFSGRQFSNSRSEMNVSTLELGDSALYLCASSRTVQETQYFGPGTRLLVL.

CDR3 nucleotide sequence: TGCGCCAGCAGTCGGCCGGGACAGGACACTGAAGCTTTCTTT. This codes for CASSRPGQDTEAFF. The V call is TRBV5-1, the J call TRBJ1-1, with TRBD1 matching over 8 bases. Trimming at V came to 5 bases and at J to 3 bases, leaving 6 bases not matched to a gene. The length of the CDR3 is 14 residues. Germline V CDR1 and CDR2: SGHRS, YFSETQ.

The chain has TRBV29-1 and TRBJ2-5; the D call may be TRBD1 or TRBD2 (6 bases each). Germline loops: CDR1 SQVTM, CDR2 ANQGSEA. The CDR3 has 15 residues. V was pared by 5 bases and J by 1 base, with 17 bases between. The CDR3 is CSVSGARGIQETQYF. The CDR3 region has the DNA TGCAGCGTTTCGGGGGCTAGGGGAATCCAAGAGACCCAGTACTTC. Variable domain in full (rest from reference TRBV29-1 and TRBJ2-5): SAVISQKPSRDICQRGTSLTIQCQVDSQVTMMFWYRQQPGQSLTLIATANQGSEATYESGFVIDKFPISRPNLTFSTLTVSNMSPEDSSIYLCSVSGARGIQETQYFGPGTRLLVL.

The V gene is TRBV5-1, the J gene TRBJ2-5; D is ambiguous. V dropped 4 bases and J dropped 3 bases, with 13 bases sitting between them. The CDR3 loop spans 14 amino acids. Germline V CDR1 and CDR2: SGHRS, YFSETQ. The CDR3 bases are TGCGCCAGCAGCCCCCCCGACGGCAAAGAGACCCAGTACTTC. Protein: CASSPPDGKETQYF.

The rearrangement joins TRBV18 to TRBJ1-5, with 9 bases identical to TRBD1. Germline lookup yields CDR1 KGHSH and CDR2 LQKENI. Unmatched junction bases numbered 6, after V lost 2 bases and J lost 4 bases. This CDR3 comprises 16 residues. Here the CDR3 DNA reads TGTGCCAGCTCACCATCACATGGACAGGGGAATCAGCCCCAGCATTTT. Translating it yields CASSPSHGQGNQPQHF.

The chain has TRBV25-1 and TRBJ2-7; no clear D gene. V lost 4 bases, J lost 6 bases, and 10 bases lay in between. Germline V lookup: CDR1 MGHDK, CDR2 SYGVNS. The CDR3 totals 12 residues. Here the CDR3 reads CASSVGVGEQYF. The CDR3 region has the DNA TGTGCCAGCAGTGTTGGGGTTGGCGAGCAGTACTTC.

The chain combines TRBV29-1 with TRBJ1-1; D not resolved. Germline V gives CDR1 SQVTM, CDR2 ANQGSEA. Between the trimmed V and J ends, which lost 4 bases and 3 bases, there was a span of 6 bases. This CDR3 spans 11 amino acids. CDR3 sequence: CSVVRHTEAFF. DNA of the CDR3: TGCAGCGTTGTTCGACACACTGAAGCTTTCTTT.

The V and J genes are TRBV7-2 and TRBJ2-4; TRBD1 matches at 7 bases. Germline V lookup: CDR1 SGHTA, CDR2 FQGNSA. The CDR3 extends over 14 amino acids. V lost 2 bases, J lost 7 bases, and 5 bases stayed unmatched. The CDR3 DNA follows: TGTGCCAGCAGCTTAAAGGGGGCAAAGAACATTCAGTACTTC. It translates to CASSLKGAKNIQYF.

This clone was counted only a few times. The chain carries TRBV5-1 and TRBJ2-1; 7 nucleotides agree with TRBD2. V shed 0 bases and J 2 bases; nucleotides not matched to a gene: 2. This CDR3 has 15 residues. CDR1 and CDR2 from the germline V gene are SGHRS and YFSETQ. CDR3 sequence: CASSLVAGAYNEQFF. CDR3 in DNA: TGCGCCAGCAGCTTGGTTGCGGGGGCCTACAATGAGCAGTTCTTC.

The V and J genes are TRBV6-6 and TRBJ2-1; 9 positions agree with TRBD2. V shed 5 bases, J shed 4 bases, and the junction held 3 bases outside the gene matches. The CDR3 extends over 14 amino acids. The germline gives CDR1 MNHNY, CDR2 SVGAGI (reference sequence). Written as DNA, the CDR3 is TGTGCCAGCAGTAGCGGGGGGTCTTACAATGAGCAGTTCTTC. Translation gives CASSSGGSYNEQFF.

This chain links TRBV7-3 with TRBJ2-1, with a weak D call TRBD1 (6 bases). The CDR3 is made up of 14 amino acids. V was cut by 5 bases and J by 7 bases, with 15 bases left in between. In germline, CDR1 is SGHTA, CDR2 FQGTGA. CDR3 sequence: CASSVSRGINEQFF. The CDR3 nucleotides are TGTGCCAGCAGCGTAAGCAGGGGTATAAATGAGCAGTTCTTC.